The 14 T cell receptor beta chains reported below all come from one sample, sequenced in a study of blood T cells in healthy people across ages. The second PCR ran roughly 6 to 12 cycles with a sample-barcoded 5' primer and J-beta primers. TCRdb reanalysed the 5' RACE reads using MiXCR and keeps one entry per CDR3 protein. The sample gives over 1,500,000 distinct CDR3 sequences, about 39% of which show up once; roughly 23% is in the top ten. The sample taken for sequencing was blood. The receptors originated from a human donor in good health.

The gene calls are TRBV7-2 and TRBJ1-2; maybe TRBD1 (5 bases). The CDR3 consists of 14 residues. The germline V and J ends were trimmed by 4 bases and 6 bases, with 15 bases remaining between them. In germline, CDR1 is SGHTA, CDR2 FQGNSA. The CDR3 spells CASSYYRGADGYTF. The CDR3 DNA reads as TGTGCCAGCAGCTACTACCGGGGCGCGGATGGCTACACCTTC.

This clonotype was counted many times. The chain joins TRBV27 to TRBJ1-2, with D possibly TRBD1 on 6 matching bases. The V end was cut by 2 bases, the J end by 7 bases, with 11 bases between. This CDR3 has 13 residues. Germline V lookup: CDR1 MNHEY, CDR2 SMNVEV (reference sequence). CDR3 loop: CASSLGGALGYTF. The CDR3, as DNA: TGTGCCAGCAGTTTAGGGGGGGCGCTTGGCTACACCTTC.

This rearrangement joins TRBV5-1 to TRBJ2-5; D is possibly TRBD1 (6 bases). The CDR3 is made up of 14 amino acids. V dropped 3 bases and J dropped 1 base, with 10 bases sitting between them. CDR1 SGHRS and CDR2 YFSETQ come from the germline V gene. CDR3 DNA sequence: TGCGCCAGCAGCTCACAGGGCCGCCAAGAGACCCAGTACTTC. Its translation is CASSSQGRQETQYF.

This clonotype came up once. The V and J genes are TRBV20-1 and TRBJ1-1; D unclear. V was trimmed by 5 bases and J by 5 bases, leaving 15 bases between them. CDR1 DFQATT and CDR2 SNEGSKA come from the germline V gene (reference sequence). The CDR3 has 13 amino acids. The CDR3 DNA reads TGCAGTGCTCACGACACCTTCGGAACTGAAGCTTTCTTT. Its translation: CSAHDTFGTEAFF.

Concerning this clonotype: Being one base from a much bigger clone, this may be a read error. The chain employs TRBV4-3 and TRBJ2-6; no clear D gene. CDR1 and CDR2 (germline): LGHNA, YSLEER. The CDR3 length is 16 residues. The DNA for the CDR3 is TGCACCAGCAGCCGTGACTCCTTCGAGGGGGCCAACGTCCTGACTTTC. Amino acid sequence: CTSSRDSFEGANVLTF.

This sequence joins TRBV24-1 and TRBJ2-5, with D possibly matching TRBD1 (6 bases). Germline V gives CDR1 KGHDR, CDR2 SFDVKD. Trimming shortened V by 4 bases and J by 2 bases, and 10 bases separated the two germline ends. The CDR3 consists of 14 residues. This CDR3 reads CATSDRGPQETQYF. CDR3 nucleotide sequence: TGTGCCACCAGTGACAGGGGCCCACAAGAGACCCAGTACTTC.

This clonotype was picked up a small number of times. J is TRBJ2-7 and V is TRBV27, with D perhaps matching TRBD1 (6 bases). V shed 8 bases and J shed 3 bases, with 17 bases lying between them. CDR1 MNHEY and CDR2 SMNVEV come from the germline V gene (reference sequence). The length of the CDR3 is 14 residues. The CDR3 region has the DNA TGTGCCAGCTCCAAACTGCGGACAGACTACGAGCAGTACTTC. Amino acid sequence: CASSKLRTDYEQYF.

The chain is built from TRBV12-3 or TRBV12-4 and TRBJ2-5, with D unresolved. The J call may be faulty, since TRBJ2-7 better matches the DNA end. CDR3 length: 14 residues. This CDR3 is CARGSLELSYEQYF. The DNA for the CDR3 is TGTGCCCGCGGCAGTCTTGAGCTCTCCTACGAGCAGTACTTC.

This clonotype was seen just once. The chain links TRBV11-3 to TRBJ2-5; D is uncertain. The J call may be incorrect, as the DNA end agrees better with TRBJ2-7. Germline V gene data show CDR1 as SGHNT and CDR2 as YENEEA. The CDR3 consists of 15 residues. CDR3 sequence (DNA): TGTGCCAGCAGCTTAGGGTTTGGGATCTCCTACGAGCAGTACTTC. Protein: CASSLGFGISYEQYF.

The V and J genes are TRBV7-3 and TRBJ2-1; TRBD2 might be the D (6 bases). The CDR3 has 14 residues. Germline V gene data show CDR1 as SGHTA and CDR2 as FQGTGA. Deletions cut 3 bases from V and 10 bases from J, with 16 bases between. This CDR3 reads CASSFGGLSREQFF. As DNA, the CDR3 is TGTGCCAGCAGCTTTGGGGGACTTTCCAGGGAGCAGTTCTTC.

This clonotype was observed a few times. CDR3 residues: CSARESTGYEQYF. CDR3 in DNA: TGCAGTGCTAGAGAAAGTACGGGTTACGAGCAGTACTTC. This chain connects TRBV20-1 to TRBJ2-7; D is ambiguous. This CDR3 comprises 13 residues. CDR1 is DFQATT and CDR2 is SNEGSKA in the germline V gene (reference sequence). The V end was cut by 0 bases, the J end by 4 bases, with 10 bases between.

This clonotype was seen more than once but under ten times. The rearrangement links TRBV20-1 to TRBJ1-2; D remains ambiguous. The CDR3 extends over 11 amino acids. Germline V gene data show CDR1 as DFQATT and CDR2 as SNEGSKA (reference sequence). V shed 6 bases and J shed 8 bases, with 13 bases lying between them. The CDR3: CSARKGFGYTF. CDR3 nucleotides: TGCAGTGCCAGAAAGGGCTTCGGCTACACCTTC.

This chain connects TRBV12-3 or TRBV12-4 to TRBJ2-1; no clear D. V lost 5 bases and J lost 10, with 15 bases in between. The CDR3 has 13 amino acids. CDR3 DNA: TGTGCCAGCAGTCACAGCGCTGGTCCCGAGCAGTTCTTC. Amino acid sequence: CASSHSAGPEQFF.

V and J are TRBV7-2 and TRBJ2-3; D possibly corresponds to TRBD2 (6 bases). Germline V lookup: CDR1 SGHTA, CDR2 FQGNSA. The CDR3 loop spans 15 amino acids. The V end lost 5 bases, the J end lost 3 bases, and 15 bases lay between the germline ends. The CDR3 nucleotides are TGTGCCAGCAGCCTACGACTAGTAGAAACAGATACGCAGTATTTT. Translated, it gives CASSLRLVETDTQYF.